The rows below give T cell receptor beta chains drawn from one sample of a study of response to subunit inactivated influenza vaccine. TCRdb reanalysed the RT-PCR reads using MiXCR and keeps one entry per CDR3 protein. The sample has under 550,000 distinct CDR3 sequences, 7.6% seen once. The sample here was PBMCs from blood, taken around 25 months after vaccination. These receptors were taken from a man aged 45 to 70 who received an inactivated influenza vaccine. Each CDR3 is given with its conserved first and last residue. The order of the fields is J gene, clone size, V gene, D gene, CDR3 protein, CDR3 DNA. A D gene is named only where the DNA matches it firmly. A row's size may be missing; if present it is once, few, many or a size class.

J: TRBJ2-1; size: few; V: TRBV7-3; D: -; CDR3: CASSPYGSTDSEQFF; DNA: TGTGCCAGCAGCCCGTACGGGAGCACCGACAGTGAGCAGTTCTTC
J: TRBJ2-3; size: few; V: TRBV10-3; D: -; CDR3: CAISELDGTDTQYF; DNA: TGTGCCATCAGTGAGTTGGACGGTACAGATACGCAGTATTTT
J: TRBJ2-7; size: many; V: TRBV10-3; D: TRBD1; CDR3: CATGTGDLYEQYF; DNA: TGTGCCACCGGGACAGGGGACCTCTACGAGCAGTACTTC
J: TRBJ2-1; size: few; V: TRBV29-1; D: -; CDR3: CSVEDSVYNEQFF; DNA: TGCAGCGTAGAGGACAGCGTCTACAATGAGCAGTTCTTC
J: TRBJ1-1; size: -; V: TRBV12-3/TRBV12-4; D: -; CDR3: CASSPRDTGDTEAFF; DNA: TGTGCCAGCAGTCCGAGGGACACGGGGGACACTGAAGCTTTCTTT
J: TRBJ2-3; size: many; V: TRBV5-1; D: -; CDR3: CASSLVGRSTDTQYF; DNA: TGCGCCAGCAGCTTGGTGGGCAGAAGCACAGATACGCAGTATTTT
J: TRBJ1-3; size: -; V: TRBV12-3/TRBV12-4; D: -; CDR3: CASSPGHGSGNTIYF; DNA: TGTGCCAGCAGTCCGGGACACGGCTCTGGAAACACCATATATTTT
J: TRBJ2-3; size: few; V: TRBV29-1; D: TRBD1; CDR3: CSSRTGTDTQYF; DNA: TGCAGCTCTAGGACAGGGACAGATACGCAGTATTTT
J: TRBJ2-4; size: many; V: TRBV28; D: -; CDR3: CASSTRRREDIQYF; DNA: TGTGCCAGCAGTACCAGACGTAGGGAGGACATTCAGTACTTC
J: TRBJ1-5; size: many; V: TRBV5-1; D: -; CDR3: CASSLRSGDQPQHF; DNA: TGCGCCAGCAGCTTGAGGTCAGGAGATCAGCCCCAGCATTTT
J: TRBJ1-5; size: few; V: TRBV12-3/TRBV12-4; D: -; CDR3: CASSLSGVKPQHF; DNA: TGTGCCAGCAGTTTGTCAGGGGTTAAGCCCCAGCATTTT
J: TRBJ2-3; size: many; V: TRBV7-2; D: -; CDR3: CASSLGLVHTQYF; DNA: TGTGCCAGCAGCTTGGGGCTAGTGCATACGCAGTATTTT
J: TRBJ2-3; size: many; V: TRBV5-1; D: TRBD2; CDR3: CASSSRTSGITDTQYF; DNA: TGCGCCAGCAGCTCCAGGACTAGCGGGATCACAGATACGCAGTATTTT
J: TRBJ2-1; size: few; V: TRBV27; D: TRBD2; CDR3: CASSQGTSGINEQFF; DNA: TGTGCCAGCAGTCAGGGGACTAGCGGGATTAATGAGCAGTTCTTC
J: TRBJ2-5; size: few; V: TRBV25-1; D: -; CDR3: CASSEPLGQETQYF; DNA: TGTGCCAGCAGTGAACCCCTGGGGCAAGAGACCCAGTACTTC
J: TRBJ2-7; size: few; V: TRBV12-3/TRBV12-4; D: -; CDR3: CASRRRGSFYEQYF; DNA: TGTGCCAGCCGCCGCCGGGGATCTTTCTACGAGCAGTACTTC
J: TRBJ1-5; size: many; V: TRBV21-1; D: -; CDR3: CARSGTPGSNQPQHF; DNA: TGTGCCAGATCCGGGACGCCGGGGAGCAATCAGCCCCAGCATTTT
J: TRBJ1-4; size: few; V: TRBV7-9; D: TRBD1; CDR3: CASSRPGTGGEKLFF; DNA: TGTGCCAGCAGCCGTCCCGGGACAGGAGGTGAAAAACTGTTTTTT
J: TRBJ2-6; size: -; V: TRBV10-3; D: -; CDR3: CATRGGGVHSGANVLTF; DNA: TGTGCCACCCGGGGTGGAGGGGTGCACTCTGGGGCCAACGTCCTGACTTTC
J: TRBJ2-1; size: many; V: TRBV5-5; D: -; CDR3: CASNTGTGHNEQFF; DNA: TGTGCCAGCAACACCGGGACTGGACACAATGAGCAGTTCTTC
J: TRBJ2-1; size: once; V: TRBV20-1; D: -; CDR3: CSATFTPGHNERFF; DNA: TGCAGTGCTACCTTCACCCCGGGCCACAATGAGCGGTTCTTC
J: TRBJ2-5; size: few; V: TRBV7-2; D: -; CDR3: CASSFPGHQETQYF; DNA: TGTGCCAGCAGTTTCCCGGGGCACCAAGAGACCCAGTACTTC
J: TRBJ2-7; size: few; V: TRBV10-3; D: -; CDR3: CAITPGRLTSSYEQYF; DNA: TGTGCCATAACCCCGGGTCGACTAACGAGCTCCTACGAGCAGTACTTC
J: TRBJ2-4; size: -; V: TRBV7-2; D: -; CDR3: CASSPRGVLAKNIQYF; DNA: TGTGCCAGCAGCCCCCGAGGGGTGCTAGCCAAAAACATTCAGTACTTC
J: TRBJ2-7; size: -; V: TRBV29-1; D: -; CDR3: CSVVSGVEQYF; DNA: TGCAGCGTTGTTTCAGGGGTCGAGCAGTACTTC
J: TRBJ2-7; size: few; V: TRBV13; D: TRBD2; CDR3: CASSLGSSGRAAYEQYF; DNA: TGTGCCAGCAGCTTAGGCTCTAGCGGGAGGGCCGCCTACGAGCAGTACTTC
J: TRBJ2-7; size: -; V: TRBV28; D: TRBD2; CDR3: CASTLTSGLSEQYF; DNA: TGTGCCAGCACCCTGACTAGCGGGTTAAGCGAGCAGTACTTC
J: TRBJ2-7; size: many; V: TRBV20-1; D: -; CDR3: CSARRDAWYEQYF; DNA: TGCAGTGCTAGAAGGGACGCTTGGTACGAGCAGTACTTC
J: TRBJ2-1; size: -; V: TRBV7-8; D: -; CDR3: CASSFYGRTTNNEQFF; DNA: TGTGCCAGCAGCTTCTACGGGCGGACTACCAACAATGAGCAGTTCTTC
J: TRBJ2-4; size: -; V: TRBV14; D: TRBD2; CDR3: CASSQQRGAKNIQYF; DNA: TGTGCCAGCAGCCAACAGCGGGGGGCCAAAAACATTCAGTACTTC